What follows describes a single TCR beta chain. The antigen remains undetermined. The sample comes from a study of T cells in Graves' hyperthyroidism and ophthalmopathy. Study-wide results and limits: Ophthalmopathy stood apart from stable hyperthyroidism in a 13 V-J model.

Every diagnosis used clinical symptoms, serum thyroxine and TRAb, thyroid ultrasound and orbital computed tomography. Amplified regions were TCR beta CDR3 sequences from RNA transcripts. The HTBI primer set was used in a first-round RT-PCR of the TCR CDR3. In TCRdb, the multiplex PCR reads were re-called with MiXCR into one record per CDR3 protein. The repertoire holds 500,000 to 800,000 distinct CDR3 sequences, with roughly 46% as singletons. The V gene's germline CDR1 is DFQATT and CDR2 SNEGSKA (reference sequence). V lost 4 bases to trimming and J lost 2 bases; unmatched junction nucleotides: 4. There are 13 residues in the CDR3.

Sequences were obtained from peripheral blood or thyroid tissue (not recorded which). This rearrangement joins TRBV20-1 to TRBJ1-2, with TRBD1 matching 7 bases. This receptor was obtained from an adult man with Graves' disease, either hyperthyroidism or ophthalmopathy (not recorded which). This CDR3 is CSAKTGENYGYTF. Here the CDR3 DNA reads TGCAGTGCTAAAACAGGGGAAAACTATGGCTACACCTTC.